Below, 10 T cell receptor beta chains from the same sample are listed, as sequenced in a study of T cell clusters in autoimmune cytopenias. Multiplex touch-down PCR amplified TRB using TRB-A and TRB-B pools in one tube. TCRdb reanalyzed the multiplex PCR reads and collapses them to one entry per CDR3 protein, without DNA. This table lists under 3,500 distinct CDR3 sequences. TRB amplification used around 260 ng of peripheral blood genomic DNA. The source material was peripheral blood. The receptors were gathered from a human donor with an autoimmune cytopenia, with autoimmune hepatitis or in good health (not recorded which).

Its frequency marks this clonotype as medium-sized. V usage is TRBV6-2 or TRBV6-3 and J usage is TRBJ2-5; TCRdb picks TRBD1, but there is no DNA to check that call. The germline V gene has CDR1 MNHEY and CDR2 SVGEGT. The CDR3 totals 15 residues. The CDR3 sequence: CASSYGQGVKETQYF.

Judged by frequency, this clonotype is medium-sized. The chain couples TRBV27 to TRBJ2-5; TCRdb names TRBD1, which stays unverified in the absence of DNA. The germline V gene encodes CDR1 MNHEY and CDR2 SMNVEV (reference sequence). The CDR3 is 14 residues long. CDR3 amino acids: CASSQGARRETQYF.

This clonotype is identified as medium-sized from frequency. The chain is built from TRBV6-1 and TRBJ1-3; with no DNA, the TCRdb D assignment of TRBD1 cannot be verified. Germline CDR1 and CDR2: MNHNS and SASEGT. This CDR3 is 14 amino acids long. The CDR3 sequence is CASGPYRVGNTIYF.

In terms of frequency, this clonotype is medium-sized. The genes are TRBV5-6 and TRBJ2-7; the D call from TCRdb, TRBD1, cannot be confirmed without DNA. Per the germline V gene, CDR1 is SGHDT and CDR2 is YYEEEE. The CDR3 is 17 amino acids. The CDR3 is CASSLARLGGRSYEQYF.

This clonotype ranks as large (0.1 to 1%) in terms of frequency. The V gene is TRBV29-1, the J gene TRBJ2-7; TCRdb proposes TRBD1, but this gene call is untestable without DNA. CDR1 and CDR2 (germline): SQVTM, ANQGSEA. The CDR3 loop spans 14 amino acids. The CDR3 sequence: CSVANHVRGYEQYF.

By frequency, this clonotype is medium-sized (0.01 to 0.1%). The V call is TRBV28, the J call TRBJ2-3. The length of the CDR3 is 17 residues. The V gene's germline CDR1 is MDHEN and CDR2 SYDVKM. CDR3: CASSSDWVKEYTDTQYF. Full variable domain (outside the CDR3, taken from reference TRBV28 and TRBJ2-3): DVKVTQSSRYLVKRTGEKVFLECVQDMDHENMFWYRQDPGLGLRLIYFSYDVKMKEKGDIPEGYSVSREKKERFSLILESASTNQTSMYLCASSSDWVKEYTDTQYFGPGTRLTVL.

This clonotype ranks as medium-sized in terms of frequency. V gene TRBV10-3 combines with J gene TRBJ1-2. Germline V gene sequence: CDR1 ENHRY, CDR2 SYGVKD. The CDR3 runs 13 residues. CDR3 region: CAISAGGEYGYTF.

In terms of frequency, this clonotype is medium-sized. CDR3 in amino acids: CASSPGQSLTDTQYF. J is TRBJ2-3 and V is TRBV5-1; TCRdb returns TRBD1, unconfirmable since there is no DNA. This CDR3 spans 15 amino acids. Germline CDR1 and CDR2: SGHRS and YFSETQ.

This clonotype ranks as medium-sized (0.01 to 0.1%) in terms of frequency. The V call is TRBV30, the J call TRBJ1-4. Germline V gene sequence: CDR1 GTSNPN, CDR2 SVGIG (reference sequence). The CDR3 totals 11 residues. The chain's CDR3 is CAWSGSEKLFF.

This rearrangement joins TRBV5-1 to TRBJ2-3; TCRdb's assignment of TRBD2 cannot be checked, as there is no DNA. The CDR3 length is 20 residues. The germline CDR1 and CDR2 sequences are SGHRS and YFSETQ. CDR3 sequence: CASSLEKLAGGSYSTDTQYF.